This T cell receptor (beta chain) was recorded in a study of T cell changes during pregnancy in multiple sclerosis. Concerning this clone itself: One junction end disagrees with the germline gene, perhaps due to a read error.

The repertoire was sequenced with immunoSEQ multiplex PCR; TCRdb's copy has only in-frame clones and lacks some. The sample carries 30,000 to 45,000 clones, about 93% recorded once. The CDR3 spans 13 residues. CDR1 is KGHSH, CDR2 LQKENI, per germline. This TCR derives from a female donor in good health, enrolled as a control in a pregnancy study. The chain has TRBV18 and TRBJ1-6; tentatively, D is TRBD1 (5 bases). Sample: CD4+ T cells from peripheral blood mononuclear cells, taken after pregnancy. The CDR3 region is CATSFGGDSPLHF. Written as DNA, the CDR3 is TGTGCCACCTCATTTGGGGGGGATTCACCCCTCCACTTT. Drawing the rest from reference TRBV18 and TRBJ1-6, the complete variable domain is NAGVMQNPRHLVRRRGQEARLRCSPMKGHSHVYWYRQLPEEGLKFMVYLQKENIIDESGMPKERFSAEFPKEGPSILRIQQVVRGDSAAYFCATSFGGDSPLHFGNGTRLTVT.